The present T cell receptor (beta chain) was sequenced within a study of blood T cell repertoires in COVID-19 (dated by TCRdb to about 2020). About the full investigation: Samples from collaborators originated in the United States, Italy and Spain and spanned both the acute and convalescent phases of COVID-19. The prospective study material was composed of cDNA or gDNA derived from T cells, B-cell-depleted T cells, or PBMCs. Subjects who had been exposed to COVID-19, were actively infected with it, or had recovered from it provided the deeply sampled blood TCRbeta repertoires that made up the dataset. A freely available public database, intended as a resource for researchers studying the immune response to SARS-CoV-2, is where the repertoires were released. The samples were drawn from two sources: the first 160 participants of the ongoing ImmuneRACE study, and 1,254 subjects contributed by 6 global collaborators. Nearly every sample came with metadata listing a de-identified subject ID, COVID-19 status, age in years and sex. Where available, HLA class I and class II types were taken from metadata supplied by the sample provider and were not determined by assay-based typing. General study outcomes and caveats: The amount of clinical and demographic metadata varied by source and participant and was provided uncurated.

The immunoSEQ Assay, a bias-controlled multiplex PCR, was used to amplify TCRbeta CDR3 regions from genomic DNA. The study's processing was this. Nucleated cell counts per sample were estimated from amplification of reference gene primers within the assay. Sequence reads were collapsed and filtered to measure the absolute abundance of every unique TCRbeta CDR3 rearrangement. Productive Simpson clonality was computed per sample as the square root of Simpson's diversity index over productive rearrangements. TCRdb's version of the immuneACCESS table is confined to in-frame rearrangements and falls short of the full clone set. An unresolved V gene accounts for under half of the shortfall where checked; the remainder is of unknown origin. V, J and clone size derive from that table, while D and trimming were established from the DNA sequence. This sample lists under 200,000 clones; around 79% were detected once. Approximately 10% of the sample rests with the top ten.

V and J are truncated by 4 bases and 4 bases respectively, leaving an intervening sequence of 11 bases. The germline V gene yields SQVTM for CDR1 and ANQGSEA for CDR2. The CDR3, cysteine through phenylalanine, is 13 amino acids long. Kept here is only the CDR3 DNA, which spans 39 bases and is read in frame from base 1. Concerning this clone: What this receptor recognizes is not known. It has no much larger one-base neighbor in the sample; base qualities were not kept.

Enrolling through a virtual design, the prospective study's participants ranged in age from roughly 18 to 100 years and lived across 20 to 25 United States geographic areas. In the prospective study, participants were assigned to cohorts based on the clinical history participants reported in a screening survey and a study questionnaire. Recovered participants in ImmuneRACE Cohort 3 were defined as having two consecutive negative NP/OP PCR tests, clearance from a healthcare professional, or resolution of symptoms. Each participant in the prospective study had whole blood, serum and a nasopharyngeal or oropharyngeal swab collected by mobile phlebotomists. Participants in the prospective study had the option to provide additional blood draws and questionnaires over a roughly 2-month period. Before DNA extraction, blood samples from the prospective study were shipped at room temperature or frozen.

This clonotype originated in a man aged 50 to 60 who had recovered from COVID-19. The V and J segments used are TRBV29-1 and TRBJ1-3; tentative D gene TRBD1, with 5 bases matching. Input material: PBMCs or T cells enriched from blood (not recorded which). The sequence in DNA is TGCAGCGTTGGTCAGGGAGGAGGAAACACCATATATTTT. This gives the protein CSVGQGGGNTIYF. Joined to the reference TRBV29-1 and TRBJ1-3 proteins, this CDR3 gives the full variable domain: SAVISQKPSRDICQRGTSLTIQCQVDSQVTMMFWYRQQPGQSLTLIATANQGSEATYESGFVIDKFPISRPNLTFSTLTVSNMSPEDSSIYLCSVGQGGGNTIYFGEGSWLTVV.